This T cell receptor (beta chain) was retrieved from a study of vaccination and CD4 T cells after COVID-19. Study overall: In culture, cells were exposed to overlapping spike peptides from SARS-CoV-2, HCoV-NL63, HCoV-OC43 and HCoV-229E.

The CDR3 runs 13 residues. Germline CDR1 reads SNHLY; CDR2 reads FYNNEI. Trimming left V 5 bases short and J 2 bases short, with 9 bases between. This sample's treatment: roughly 10-day PBMC culture with coronavirus spike peptide pools or control peptides (ViraFEST assay). Collection of the unexposed donor's CD4+ T cells took place before the COVID-19 pandemic (2011-2018). Sequenced with the Oncomine TCR Beta short-read assay was DNA taken from cultured CD4+ T cells. One entry per CDR3 protein results from TCRdb running MiXCR on the PCR reads. Of some 5,700 distinct CDR3 sequences in the sample, about two fifths were seen once. A note on this clonotype: Its antigen is still unknown.

This TCR was recovered from a human donor in good health. The gene calls are TRBV2 and TRBJ1-2; possibly TRBD1 for D (6 bases). Specimen: CD4+ T cells from blood, cultured in vitro. The CDR3 here is CASSLDRNYGYTF. The CDR3 DNA is TGTGCCAGCAGTTTGGACAGAAACTATGGCTACACCTTC.